This T cell receptor (beta chain) was found in a study of tumor-infiltrating lymphocytes in localized non-small cell lung cancer. Study in general: The cohort mixed smokers and never-smokers, several histologies, and some post-neoadjuvant-chemotherapy samples.

TCRdb keeps only in-frame clones here, not all; method: immunoSEQ multiplex PCR. Of about 14,000 clones detected, approximately 85% appear once; the ten largest clones hold roughly 19%. General study points: Available tissue quantity limited TCR sequencing to a patient subset. No T-cell fraction difference was seen between IM1 and IM2 tumors.

This clone occurred once. The antigen remains undetermined. This TCR came from a human donor with non-small cell lung cancer. The specimen was lung tumor tissue.

CDR3 nucleotides: TGTGCCAGTAGTATCCCCCCGGGGGGCGGCACCGGGGAGCTGTTTTTT. It is translated as CASSIPPGGGTGELFF. V usage is TRBV19 and J usage is TRBJ2-2; maybe TRBD2 (7 bases). Germline V CDR1 and CDR2: LNHDA, SQIVND (reference sequence). The germline V and J ends were trimmed by 3 bases and 4 bases, with 15 bases remaining between them. The CDR3 has 16 residues.